This TCR beta chain was sequenced during a study of T cell responses to AZD1222 COVID-19 vaccine. TCRdb keeps only in-frame clones here, not all; method: immunoSEQ multiplex PCR. The sample shows 250,000 to 300,000 clones, roughly 93% of them seen only once. Per germline, CDR1 MNHEY and CDR2 SVGEGT. Trimming removed 5 bases from V and 6 bases from J, with 14 bases in between. The CDR3 loop spans 14 amino acids. This TCR was recovered from an adult who received the AZD1222 COVID-19 vaccine. Sequenced material: peripheral blood, taken 28 days after the second AZD1222 dose. The chain combines TRBV6-2 or TRBV6-3 with TRBJ1-5; possible D gene TRBD1, 6 bases. The CDR3 DNA sequence: TGTGCCAGCAGTAATCAGGGGTTTGGTCAGCCCCAGCATTTT. Protein sequence: CASSNQGFGQPQHF.